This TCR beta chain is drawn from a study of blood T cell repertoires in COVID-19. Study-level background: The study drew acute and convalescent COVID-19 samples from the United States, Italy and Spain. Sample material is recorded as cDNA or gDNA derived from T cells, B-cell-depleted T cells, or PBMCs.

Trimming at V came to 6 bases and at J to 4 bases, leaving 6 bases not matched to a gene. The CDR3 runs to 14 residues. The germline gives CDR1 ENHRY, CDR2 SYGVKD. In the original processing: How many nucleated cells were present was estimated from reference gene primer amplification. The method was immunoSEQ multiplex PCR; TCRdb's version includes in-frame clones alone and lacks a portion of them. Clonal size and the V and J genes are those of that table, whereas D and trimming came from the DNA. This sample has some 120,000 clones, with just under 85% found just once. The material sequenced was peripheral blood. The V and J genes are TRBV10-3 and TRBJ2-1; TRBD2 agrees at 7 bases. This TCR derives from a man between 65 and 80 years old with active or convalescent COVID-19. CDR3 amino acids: CAIRPSGEYNEQFF. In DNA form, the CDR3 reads TGTGCCATCAGGCCTAGCGGCGAATACAATGAGCAGTTCTTC.